This TCR beta chain is drawn from a study of T cell repertoires in ileal Crohn's disease (dated by TCRdb to the late 2010s). Notes on the research overall: The median duration of disease was 7.5 to 9.5 years, and at the time of surgery 35% of patients were active smokers. TCR repertoire analysis was performed in around 57 Crohn's disease patients drawn from a prospective multicentre cohort. Every patient underwent surgery because of a complication, which was stricturing disease in around 60% of cases and penetrating disease in about 40%. A total of 170 or so mucosal samples from around 60 patients were sequenced, collected from several sites on the surgical specimen and at postoperative endoscopy. About half of the patients received postoperative therapy: about a dozen received thiopurines and 15 to 20 received anti-TNF agents. Endoscopic postoperative recurrence was defined as a Rutgeerts score above i0. The study was conducted in parallel with a multicentre cohort that was designed to identify predictors of early endoscopic recurrence following ileocolonic resection. Study-level results and caveats: Higher percentages of high-frequency clones at the time of surgery were linked to endoscopic recurrence, and every patient with clonality above 26.8% (18/57) had recurrence. Compared with CD4 T cells, sorted CD8 T cells contained more high-frequency clones, which suggests that the mucosal expansions were mostly CD8. A significantly higher proportion of clonal expansions was observed in active smokers at surgery than in non-smokers (approximately 26% vs 20%, p=0.02). Only a subgroup of patients, of unstated size, had their mucosal CD4 and CD8 T cells sorted and sequenced.

Eligible patients were adults with ileal or ileocolonic Crohn's disease who had an indication for ileocolonic resection. Whole ileal mucosal biopsies were kept frozen at -80 degrees C prior to DNA extraction. Genomic DNA was extracted from frozen whole biopsies using a TRizol-based method and was quantified with a NanoDrop 2000 spectrophotometer. V lost 11 bases and J lost 1 base; the stretch between them is 14 bases long. From a lookup of the germline V gene, CDR1 and CDR2 are ENHRY and SYGVKD. Taken from cysteine to phenylalanine, the CDR3 has 13 residues. The sequence is cut down to CDR3 DNA, 39 bases in frame from base 1. For commercial TCRB immunosequencing, approximately 500 nanograms of biopsy DNA were submitted for each sample. CDR3 regions were amplified from genomic DNA by Adaptive Biotechnology using a two-step, amplification bias-controlled multiplex PCR. In the first PCR, primers covered every V and J gene segment, and in the second PCR, barcodes and Illumina adapters were added. CDR3 libraries were sequenced on an Illumina instrument. In the source study's methods: Analysis combined the vendor-provided pipelines with custom analysis of raw data in R/Bioconductor under R version 3.3.0. Clonality, ranging from 0 to 1, was calculated as the inverse of the normalised Shannon entropy of all productive clones. High-frequency clones were defined as the repertoire share of the top 100 clones, retaining only clones passing a 95% confidence test. The Simpson index measured repertoire diversity, and the Morisita-Horn index measured overlap between samples. TCRdb holds this immuneACCESS table with in-frame rearrangements only. Some clones are missing; in checked studies, unresolved V genes explain under half, and the rest has no known cause. V, J and clone size reflect that table, while D and trimming were determined from the DNA. The sample table records more than 11,000 clones; around two thirds of these occur just once. The ten top clones hold less than 6.5% of the sample.

A note on this clone: Its target antigen remains unknown. Base qualities are missing; no much larger clone stands one base away.

The sequence links TRBV10-3 to TRBJ1-1, with the D gene too uncertain to name. Sequenced: ileal tissue. The origin of this receptor is an adult with Crohn's disease. The DNA reads TGTGCCGTTCTCCGGTCCCCGAACACTGAAGCTTTCTTT. Translated, it gives CAVLRSPNTEAFF.